These 8 T cell receptor beta chains came from one sample sequenced in a study of post-analysis software for immune sequencing data. Study-level points and caveats: About 5 TRBV segments occurring more often in patients than controls included TRBV5-6, TRBV5-1 and TRBV20-1.

Prepared TCR beta cDNA libraries contained unique molecular identifiers. TCRdb fed the PCR reads into MiXCR, producing one record per CDR3 protein. This table holds roughly 650,000 distinct CDR3 sequences, roughly three fifths found once. These TCRs' antigens remain unknown. The sequencing sample was made of blood. Every receptor here comes from a girl aged 2-10 years with multiple sclerosis.

J is TRBJ1-4 and V is TRBV7-9; D gene unclear. From germline, CDR1 is SEHNR and CDR2 FQNEAQ (reference sequence). CDR3 size: 15 residues. The germline V and J ends were trimmed by 5 bases and 1 base, with 11 bases remaining between them. The CDR3 loop is CASSAGLLTNEKLFF. The CDR3 region has the DNA TGTGCCAGCAGCGCGGGCCTCCTAACTAATGAAAAACTGTTTTTT.

This clonotype was observed once. The chain recombines TRBV30 with TRBJ1-2, with a weak D call TRBD1 (6 bases). V was shortened by 4 bases and J by 0 bases, with 12 bases between the two germline ends. The CDR3 length is 14 residues. The germline CDR1 and CDR2 sequences are GTSNPN and SVGIG (reference sequence). The CDR3 DNA reads as TGTGCCTGGACCGGACAGCCAACTAACTATGGCTACACCTTC. It specifies CAWTGQPTNYGYTF. The whole variable domain, remainder taken from reference TRBV30 and TRBJ1-2, is SQTIHQWPATLVQPVGSPLSLECTVEGTSNPNLYWYRQAAGRGLQLLFYSVGIGQISSEVPQNLSASRPQDRQFILSSKKLLLSDSGFYLCAWTGQPTNYGYTFGSGTRLTVV.

The V and J genes are TRBV7-2 and TRBJ2-3; TRBD2 agrees at 11 bases. This CDR3 is built from 18 residues. The V gene end was trimmed by 2 bases and the J gene end by 2 bases; junction bases not matched to a gene: 9. Germline V gene lookup returns CDR1 SGHTA and CDR2 FQGNSA. The CDR3: CASSLPLSGLAATDTQYF. Written as DNA, the CDR3 is TGTGCCAGCAGCTTACCCCTATCGGGACTAGCGGCCACAGATACGCAGTATTTT.

V is TRBV5-1 and J is TRBJ2-7; possibly TRBD1 for D (6 bases). There are 14 residues in the CDR3. CDR1 and CDR2 from the germline V gene are SGHRS and YFSETQ. V lost 0 bases and J lost 0, with 7 bases in between. The CDR3 DNA reads as TGCGCCAGCAGCTTGGTACAGGGCTCCTACGAGCAGTACTTC. Its translation is CASSLVQGSYEQYF.

The chain uses TRBV5-5 and TRBJ1-2; D is possibly TRBD1 (6 bases). This CDR3 has 11 residues. The V gene lost 4 bases and the J gene lost 8 bases, with 9 bases spanning the gap. The germline V gene has CDR1 SGHKS and CDR2 YYEKEE (reference sequence). The CDR3 protein is CASSLTGGYTF. The CDR3 DNA follows: TGTGCCAGCAGCCTAACAGGGGGCTACACCTTC.

The CDR3 loop reads CAILPGQGYQTQYF. For the CDR3, the DNA is TGTGCCATCCTACCGGGACAGGGTTACCAGACCCAGTACTTC. The rearrangement joins TRBV21-1 to TRBJ2-5; the table's D call, TRBD1, was not checked against the DNA. TRBV21-1 is recorded as a pseudogene. CDR3 length: 14 amino acids.

The chain uses TRBV20-1 and TRBJ2-7, with D maybe TRBD1 (6 bases). Germline CDR1 and CDR2: DFQATT and SNEGSKA (reference sequence). The CDR3 sequence is 12 residues long. V lost 3 bases, J lost 2 bases, and 8 bases lay in between. The CDR3 reads CSASTGPYEQYF. The CDR3 DNA follows: TGCAGTGCTAGTACAGGGCCCTACGAGCAGTACTTC.

V is TRBV24-1 and J is TRBJ2-2, with D hard to call. The CDR3 extends over 14 amino acids. Trimming took 5 bases from V and 4 from J, leaving 10 bases between them. Per the germline V gene, CDR1 is KGHDR and CDR2 is SFDVKD. The CDR3 sequence: CATSGASGTGELFF. The CDR3 bases are TGTGCCACCAGTGGGGCTAGTGGCACCGGGGAGCTGTTTTTT.